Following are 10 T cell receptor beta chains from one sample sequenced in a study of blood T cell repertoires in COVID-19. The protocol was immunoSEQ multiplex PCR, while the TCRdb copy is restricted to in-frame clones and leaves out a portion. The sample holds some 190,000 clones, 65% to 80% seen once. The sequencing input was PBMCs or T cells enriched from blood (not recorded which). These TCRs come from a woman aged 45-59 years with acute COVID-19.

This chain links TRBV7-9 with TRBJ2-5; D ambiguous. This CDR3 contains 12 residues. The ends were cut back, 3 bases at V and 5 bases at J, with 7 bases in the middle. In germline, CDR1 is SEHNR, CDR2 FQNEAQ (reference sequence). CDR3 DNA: TGTGCCAGCAGCTTCTCGTATGAGACCCAGTACTTC. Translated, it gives CASSFSYETQYF.

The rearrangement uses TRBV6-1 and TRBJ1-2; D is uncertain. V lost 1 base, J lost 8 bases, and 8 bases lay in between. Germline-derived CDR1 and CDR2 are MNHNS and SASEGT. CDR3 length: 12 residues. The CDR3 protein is CASSEGEAGYTF. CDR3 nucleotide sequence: TGTGCCAGCAGTGAAGGGGAGGCGGGCTACACCTTC.

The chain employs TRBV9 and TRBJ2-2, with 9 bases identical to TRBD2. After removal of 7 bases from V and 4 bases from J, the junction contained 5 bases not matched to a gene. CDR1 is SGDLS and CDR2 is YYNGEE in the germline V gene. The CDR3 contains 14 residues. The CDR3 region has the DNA TGTGCCAGCGCGGGGGGGCAGGCCACCGGGGAGCTGTTTTTT. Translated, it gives CASAGGQATGELFF.

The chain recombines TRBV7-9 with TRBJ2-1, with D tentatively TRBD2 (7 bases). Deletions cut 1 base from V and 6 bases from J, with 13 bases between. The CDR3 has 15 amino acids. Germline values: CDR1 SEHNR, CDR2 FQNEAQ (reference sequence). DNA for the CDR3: TGTGCCAGCAGCTTAGAGGGCGGGGGCCTCAATGAGCAGTTCTTC. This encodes CASSLEGGGLNEQFF.

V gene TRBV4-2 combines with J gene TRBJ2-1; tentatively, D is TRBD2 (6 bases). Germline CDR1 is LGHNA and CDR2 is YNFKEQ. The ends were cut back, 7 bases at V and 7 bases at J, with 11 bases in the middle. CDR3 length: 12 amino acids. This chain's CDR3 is CASNSRGNEQFF. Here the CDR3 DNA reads TGTGCCAGCAACTCTCGGGGGAATGAGCAGTTCTTC.

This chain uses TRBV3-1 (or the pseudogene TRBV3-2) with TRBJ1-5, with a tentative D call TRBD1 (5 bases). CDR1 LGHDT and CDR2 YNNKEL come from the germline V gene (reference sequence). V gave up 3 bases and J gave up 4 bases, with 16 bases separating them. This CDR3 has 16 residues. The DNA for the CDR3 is TGTGCCAGCAGCCATGGGTCCAGGGCCCCTAATCAGCCCCAGCATTTT. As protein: CASSHGSRAPNQPQHF.

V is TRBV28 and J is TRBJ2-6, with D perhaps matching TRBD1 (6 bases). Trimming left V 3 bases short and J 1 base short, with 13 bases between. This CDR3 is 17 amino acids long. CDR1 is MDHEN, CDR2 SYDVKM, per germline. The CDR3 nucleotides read TGTGCCAGCAGTTTGTCGGCAGGGGTGTCTGGGGCCAACGTCCTGACTTTC. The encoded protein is CASSLSAGVSGANVLTF.

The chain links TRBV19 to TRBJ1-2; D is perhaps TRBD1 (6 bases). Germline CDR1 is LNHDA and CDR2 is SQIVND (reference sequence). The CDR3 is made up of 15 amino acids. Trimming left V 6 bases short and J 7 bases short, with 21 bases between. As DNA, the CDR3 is TGTGCCAGTAGAAATAACCCGGCAGGGGTCCCTGGCTACACCTTC. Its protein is CASRNNPAGVPGYTF.

CDR3 amino acids: CASSSLPITGGATGELFF. The CDR3 DNA reads TGTGCCAGCAGCTCCCTACCAATTACCGGGGGGGCCACCGGGGAGCTGTTTTTT. The chain joins TRBV7-3 to TRBJ2-2; 8 nucleotides align to TRBD2. Germline loops: CDR1 SGHTA, CDR2 FQGTGA. The junction had 14 bases not matched to a gene; V was cut back by 4 bases and J by 4 bases. This CDR3 region has 18 residues.

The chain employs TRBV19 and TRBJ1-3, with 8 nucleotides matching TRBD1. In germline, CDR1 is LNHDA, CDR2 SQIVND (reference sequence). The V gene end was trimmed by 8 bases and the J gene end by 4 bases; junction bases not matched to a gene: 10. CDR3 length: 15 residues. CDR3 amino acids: CASRPQGQVGNTIYF. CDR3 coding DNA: TGTGCCAGTCGCCCACAGGGACAGGTCGGAAACACCATATATTTT.